The source of this TCR beta chain is a study of T cell responses to AZD1222 COVID-19 vaccine. Study observations and caveats: Nearly half of spike-specific TCRs reportedly target unmutated variant regions. At baseline, seropositivity was found in only a handful of AZD1222 recipients. White British people made up most donors, females outnumbered males, and clonal diversity was possibly underestimated.

The method was immunoSEQ multiplex PCR; TCRdb's version includes in-frame clones alone and lacks a portion of them. This sample has 150,000 or so clones, with about 89% found just once. Second-dose intervals near 4 or 12 weeks were combined. For this clone: Its antigen is still unknown.

The CDR3 sequence is 16 residues long. This clonotype was obtained from an adult who received the AZD1222 COVID-19 vaccine. V gene TRBV1 combines with J gene TRBJ1-1. TRBV1 is designated a pseudogene. The source was peripheral blood, collected 28 days after the second AZD1222 dose. The CDR3 protein is CTSSQDPGALNTEAFF. The DNA of the CDR3 is TGCACCAGCAGCCAGGACCCCGGGGCGTTGAACACTGAAGCTTTCTTT.